This T cell receptor beta chain was retrieved from a study of T cells after yellow fever vaccination. Overall study: It was SMART-Seq v4 Ultra Low Input that prepared the fractions with low cell numbers.

TCRdb analysed the 5' RACE reads with MiXCR anew, one entry per CDR3 protein. Of tens of thousands of distinct CDR3 sequences in the sample, 7% to 9% were seen once. This clonotype was counted between two and nine times. The antigen is not known. V was shortened by 0 bases and J by 1 base, with 13 bases between the two germline ends. Germline CDR1 and CDR2: SGHDT and YYEEEE. The CDR3 length is 16 residues. Notes on the study in general: The presence of abundant clonotypes contaminating from the bulk population was possible in FACS-sorted repertoires. Across the CD4 and CD8 compartments, a small share of clonotypes was present in both. Booster samples showed a return of most primary-vaccination clones (around 96% CD4, approximately 90% CD8).

J is TRBJ1-1 and V is TRBV5-6; D not certain. The sequenced sample was CD8+ T cells sorted from PBMCs, obtained around 14 days after the first yellow fever vaccination. The TCR originated in a man aged 18 to 30 who received the YFV17D yellow fever vaccine. In nucleotides, the CDR3 is TGTGCCAGCAGCTTGGATCGACACCAAAAGAACACTGAAGCTTTCTTT. Its protein product is CASSLDRHQKNTEAFF.